These T cell receptor beta chains were read from a single sample in a study of T cells in Graves' hyperthyroidism and ophthalmopathy. TCRdb fed the multiplex PCR reads into MiXCR, producing one record per CDR3 protein. The sample records 250,000 to 400,000 distinct CDR3 sequences, roughly 15% being singletons. What was sequenced was blood. These receptors originate from a woman between 40 and 50 years old with Graves' ophthalmopathy. CDR3s leave out the opening cysteine and the closing phenylalanine or tryptophan. Fields, in order: D gene, J gene, V gene, CDR3 length, CDR3 protein. D genes are given only for firm matches.

d_call: TRBD1; j_call: TRBJ2-1; v_call: TRBV13; cdr3_length: 12; cdr3_aa: ASSLETRGRQQF
d_call: TRBD1; j_call: TRBJ2-3; v_call: TRBV19; cdr3_length: 13; cdr3_aa: ASSTYQGVTDTQY
d_call: TRBD2; j_call: TRBJ2-1; v_call: TRBV20-1; cdr3_length: 12; cdr3_aa: SAIPGLADNEQF
d_call: .; j_call: TRBJ1-5; v_call: TRBV2; cdr3_length: 10; cdr3_aa: ASSENSQPQH
d_call: .; j_call: TRBJ1-2; v_call: TRBV3-1; cdr3_length: 13; cdr3_aa: ASSQAPSGGYGYT
d_call: .; j_call: TRBJ2-6; v_call: TRBV11-3; cdr3_length: 9; cdr3_aa: ASSSYNVLT
d_call: .; j_call: TRBJ2-7; v_call: TRBV7-2; cdr3_length: 11; cdr3_aa: ASSFAREDEQY
d_call: TRBD1; j_call: TRBJ1-1; v_call: TRBV29-1; cdr3_length: 12; cdr3_aa: SASGGSQNTEAF
d_call: .; j_call: TRBJ1-5; v_call: TRBV30; cdr3_length: 10; cdr3_aa: AWSPGDQPQH
d_call: .; j_call: TRBJ1-5; v_call: TRBV27; cdr3_length: 14; cdr3_aa: ASSPTGSYSNQPQH
d_call: .; j_call: TRBJ2-3; v_call: TRBV18; cdr3_length: 12; cdr3_aa: ASSPPETSDTQY
d_call: .; j_call: TRBJ1-2; v_call: TRBV11-2; cdr3_length: 11; cdr3_aa: ASRGPPGYGYT
d_call: TRBD1; j_call: TRBJ1-1; v_call: TRBV7-2; cdr3_length: 13; cdr3_aa: ASGLNPGGRTEAF
d_call: .; j_call: TRBJ1-5; v_call: TRBV2; cdr3_length: 12; cdr3_aa: ASHLGGPSQPQH
d_call: .; j_call: TRBJ1-2; v_call: TRBV9; cdr3_length: 11; cdr3_aa: ASSVTVNYGYT
d_call: TRBD2; j_call: TRBJ2-7; v_call: TRBV18; cdr3_length: 18; cdr3_aa: ASSPQYTGTSGVGSYEQY
d_call: .; j_call: TRBJ1-1; v_call: TRBV29-1; cdr3_length: 12; cdr3_aa: SVVQGGLNTEAF
d_call: TRBD2; j_call: TRBJ2-3; v_call: TRBV6-1; cdr3_length: 12; cdr3_aa: ASSDTSGGDTQY